The 2 T cell receptor beta chains below come from one sample, sequenced in a study of blood T cells in healthy people across ages. A second PCR of 7 to 11 cycles used a sample-barcoded 5' primer and a J-beta primer mix. TCRdb ran MiXCR on the 5' RACE reads and lists one entry per CDR3 protein. The repertoire has around 400,000 distinct CDR3 sequences, approximately 52% of them found once; the top ten carry around 49%. The sequenced material came from blood. Receptors were obtained from a man between 60 and 70 years old in good health.

This chain connects TRBV6-5 to TRBJ1-2, with 8 bases matching TRBD1. Germline assignment: CDR1 MNHEY and CDR2 SVGAGI. Unmatched junction bases numbered 6, after V lost 4 bases and J lost 11 bases. This CDR3 is built from 12 residues. CDR3 loop: CASSFQGAAYTF. In DNA form, the CDR3 reads TGTGCCAGCAGTTTCCAGGGGGCTGCATACACCTTC.

This clonotype was counted a few times. The chain employs TRBV28 and TRBJ2-4; 9 bases fit TRBD1. The J call could be wrong; TRBJ2-5 is a better fit for the DNA end. The CDR3 sequence is 15 residues long. Germline assignment: CDR1 MDHEN and CDR2 SYDVKM. The CDR3 DNA sequence: TGTGCCAGCAGTCAGACAGGGGGAATCCTGGAGACCCAGTACTTC. As protein: CASSQTGGILETQYF.